What follows are 27 T cell receptor beta chains derived from one specimen sequenced in a study of blood T cell repertoires in COVID-19. Using immunoSEQ multiplex PCR, the repertoire was profiled, and TCRdb retains in-frame clones only, with some absent. The profile shows about 180,000 clones, 80% to 90% of them singletons. Sequencing was carried out using peripheral blood. The origin of the receptors is a woman aged 80 or over with COVID-19, enrolled during active disease.

V and J are TRBV29-1 and TRBJ2-3, with D possibly being TRBD1 (5 bases). Trimming removed 4 bases at V and 0 bases at J, with 17 bases between. This CDR3 contains 16 residues. Germline V lookup: CDR1 SQVTM, CDR2 ANQGSEA. CDR3 nucleotide sequence: TGCAGCGTTGTGGGGTGGGGCAGAGACAGCACAGATACGCAGTATTTT. Protein sequence: CSVVGWGRDSTDTQYF.

This clone was detected once. CDR3 coding DNA: TGTGCCATCAGTGCCTTTAGAGGGAACTATGGCTACACCTTC. It specifies CAISAFRGNYGYTF. This chain links TRBV10-3 with TRBJ1-2; no clear D. This CDR3 has 14 amino acids. CDR1 is ENHRY and CDR2 is SYGVKD in the germline V gene. V was shortened by 4 bases and J by 2 bases, with 11 bases between the two germline ends.

The sample holds a few counts of this clone. The chain is built from TRBV6-2 or TRBV6-3 and TRBJ1-3; 11 bases map to TRBD1. Trimming at V came to 5 bases and at J to 4 bases, leaving 7 bases not matched to a gene. The length of the CDR3 is 16 residues. Germline assignment: CDR1 MNHEY and CDR2 SVGEGT. The CDR3 nucleotides are TGTGCCAGCAGTCAACCGGACAGGGGGCGAGGAAACACCATATATTTT. It specifies CASSQPDRGRGNTIYF.

This clone was detected only a few times. V gene TRBV19 combines with J gene TRBJ2-1; 11 bases agree with TRBD2. With 7 bases clipped from V and 5 bases from J, the junction kept 7 bases outside the gene matches. Germline V CDR1 and CDR2: LNHDA, SQIVND (reference sequence). The CDR3 is 15 residues long. CDR3 in amino acids: CASTLTSGENNEQFF. DNA for the CDR3: TGTGCCAGTACCTTGACTAGCGGGGAGAACAATGAGCAGTTCTTC.

This clone came up once. The chain has TRBV5-6 and TRBJ1-2, with 7 nucleotides matching TRBD1. With 0 bases clipped from V and 3 bases from J, the junction kept 8 bases outside the gene matches. The CDR3 runs 16 residues. Germline V gene data show CDR1 as SGHDT and CDR2 as YYEEEE. CDR3 loop: CASSLALGRGYYGYTF. CDR3 bases: TGTGCCAGCAGCTTGGCCCTGGGCAGGGGGTACTATGGCTACACCTTC.

V gene TRBV10-3 combines with J gene TRBJ1-6; TRBD1 matches at 11 bases. With V trimmed by 3 bases and J by 5 bases, 6 bases remained unmatched. Germline-derived CDR1 and CDR2 are ENHRY and SYGVKD. The CDR3 is 17 amino acids. CDR3 amino acids: CAISDRDRGSDNSPLHF. DNA for the CDR3: TGTGCCATCAGTGACCGGGACAGGGGGTCGGATAATTCACCCCTCCACTTT.

This chain uses TRBV5-1 with TRBJ2-4; D uncertain. This CDR3 region has 14 residues. Trimming removed 0 bases from V and 1 base from J, with 5 bases in between. Germline CDR1 is SGHRS and CDR2 is YFSETQ. The CDR3 loop is CASSLDTAKNIQYF. DNA for the CDR3: TGCGCCAGCAGCTTGGATACTGCCAAAAACATTCAGTACTTC.

This CDR3 is CASTSPRGNSYNEQFF. The CDR3 DNA reads as TGTGCCAGCACATCGCCCAGGGGCAACTCCTACAATGAGCAGTTCTTC. V is TRBV28 and J is TRBJ2-1, with D possibly being TRBD1 (6 bases). V was cut by 7 bases and J by 0 bases, with 16 bases left in between. Germline values: CDR1 MDHEN, CDR2 SYDVKM. CDR3 length: 16 residues.

V gene TRBV6-5 combines with J gene TRBJ1-1, with D uncertain. CDR1 is MNHEY and CDR2 is SVGAGI in the germline V gene. The CDR3 has 15 amino acids. Trimming removed 0 bases from V and 0 bases from J, with 8 bases in between. The CDR3 here is CASSYSRSLNTEAFF. The CDR3, as DNA: TGTGCCAGCAGTTACTCGAGGAGCCTGAACACTGAAGCTTTCTTT.

The chain is built from TRBV6-1 and TRBJ2-1, with 10 bases lining up with TRBD2. This CDR3 is built from 19 residues. The germline CDR1 and CDR2 sequences are MNHNS and SASEGT. V shed 3 bases and J 7 bases; nucleotides not matched to a gene: 18. Here the CDR3 DNA reads TGTGCCAGCAGTGAGGTAGTTGGGCTAGCGGGAGAAACGTGGAATGAGCAGTTCTTC. It yields the protein CASSEVVGLAGETWNEQFF.

The chain uses TRBV24-1 and TRBJ2-2, with 7 bases lining up with TRBD2. After removal of 5 bases from V and 9 bases from J, the junction contained 5 bases not matched to a gene. From germline, CDR1 is KGHDR and CDR2 SFDVKD. This CDR3 comprises 13 residues. For the CDR3, the DNA is TGTGCCACCAGTGGTGCGGGGGTACGGGAGCTGTTTTTT. This sequence encodes CATSGAGVRELFF.

This clone has a single count. The chain recombines TRBV7-3 with TRBJ2-5; TRBD2 matches 12 bases. The V gene's germline CDR1 is SGHTA and CDR2 FQGTGA. This CDR3 is 19 amino acids long. Trimming cost V 5 bases and J 3 bases; bases outside gene matches: 16. CDR3 bases: TGTGCCAGCAGCCTACGACCTTGGGCGGCTAGCGGGGGGGAAGAGACCCAGTACTTC. Translation: CASSLRPWAASGGEETQYF.

The chain uses TRBV7-2 and TRBJ2-3; 9 bases align to TRBD1. Trimming at V came to 4 bases and at J to 2 bases, leaving 7 bases not matched to a gene. The germline gives CDR1 SGHTA, CDR2 FQGNSA. The CDR3 covers 16 residues. CDR3 DNA sequence: TGTGCCAGCAGCTCCGGGACAGGGAGGGCCACAGATACGCAGTATTTT. It yields the protein CASSSGTGRATDTQYF.

The chain is built from TRBV7-2 and TRBJ1-1; 9 bases line up with TRBD1. This CDR3 comprises 15 residues. The germline V gene has CDR1 SGHTA and CDR2 FQGNSA. Trimming removed 4 bases from V and 4 bases from J; junction bases left unmatched: 7. In DNA form, the CDR3 reads TGTGCCAGCAGCTCCCGGACAGGGGCGGTCACTGAAGCTTTCTTT. Protein: CASSSRTGAVTEAFF.

This clone appeared a single time. The chain employs TRBV6-2 or TRBV6-3 and TRBJ2-3; the D gene is possibly TRBD2 (5 bases). CDR1 and CDR2 from the germline V gene are MNHEY and SVGEGT. Deletions cut 5 bases from V and 5 bases from J, with 8 bases between. The CDR3 spans 12 residues. CDR3 region: CASSRRQDTQYF. The DNA of the CDR3 is TGTGCCAGCAGTCGGAGGCAAGATACGCAGTATTTT.

This chain joins TRBV11-2 and TRBJ2-1; D remains ambiguous. CDR1 SGHAT and CDR2 FQNNGV come from the germline V gene. CDR3 size: 16 residues. The V end lost 5 bases, the J end lost 5 bases, and 19 bases lay between the germline ends. The CDR3 DNA is TGTGCCAGCAGCCTAGGCTGGCGGATGAATAACAATGAGCAGTTCTTC. It is translated as CASSLGWRMNNNEQFF.

The V call is TRBV7-2, the J call TRBJ2-3; TRBD2 might be the D (7 bases). The CDR3 loop spans 15 amino acids. CDR1 and CDR2 (germline): SGHTA, FQGNSA. V was trimmed by 6 bases and J by 1 base, leaving 14 bases between them. CDR3 amino acids: CASRPRGGRTDTQYF. The CDR3 DNA sequence: TGTGCCAGCAGGCCAAGGGGGGGCCGCACAGATACGCAGTATTTT.

The gene calls are TRBV5-8 and TRBJ2-1; 11 nucleotides match TRBD2. The junction had 8 bases not matched to a gene; V was cut back by 4 bases and J by 8 bases. The CDR3 loop spans 15 amino acids. Germline V lookup: CDR1 SGHTS, CDR2 YDEGEE. The CDR3 nucleotides are TGTGCCAGCAGCCGTAGCGGGAGGGCCAAGGATGAGCAGTTCTTC. It translates to CASSRSGRAKDEQFF.

The gene calls are TRBV2 and TRBJ2-7; 8 nucleotides line up with TRBD2. J was trimmed by 6 bases and V by 7 bases; bases with no gene match: 11. The germline CDR1 and CDR2 sequences are SNHLY and FYNNEI. The CDR3 runs to 14 residues. The DNA for the CDR3 is TGTGCCAGCAATCAGTTTAGCGGGGACCCCGAGCAGTACTTC. Its protein product is CASNQFSGDPEQYF. The full variable domain, completed using reference TRBV2 and TRBJ2-7, is EPEVTQTPSHQVTQMGQEVILRCVPISNHLYFYWYRQILGQKVEFLVSFYNNEISEKSEIFDDQFSVERPDGSNFTLKIRSTKLEDSAMYFCASNQFSGDPEQYFGPGTRLTVT.

This clone has just a few counts. The chain carries TRBV6-2 or TRBV6-3 and TRBJ1-2; no definite D call. Trimming left V 4 bases short and J 1 base short, with 7 bases between. CDR1 is MNHEY, CDR2 SVGEGT, per germline. The CDR3 is 13 amino acids. As DNA, the CDR3 is TGTGCCAGCAGTTTCCGGGTTAACTATGGCTACACCTTC. Its translation is CASSFRVNYGYTF.

Written as DNA, the CDR3 is TGCGCCAGCAGCGGACTAGCGGGGGGACCTAGCACAGATACGCAGTATTTT. Translating gives CASSGLAGGPSTDTQYF. The chain couples TRBV5-1 to TRBJ2-3; 14 bases are a match to TRBD2. Per germline, CDR1 SGHRS and CDR2 YFSETQ. This CDR3 comprises 17 residues. The V gene end was trimmed by 4 bases and the J gene end by 0 bases; junction bases not matched to a gene: 4.

The rearrangement joins TRBV2 to TRBJ1-1, with TRBD1 matching over 10 bases. Germline V lookup: CDR1 SNHLY, CDR2 FYNNEI. CDR3 length: 17 residues. V dropped 3 bases and J dropped 5; count of bases not matched to a gene: 12. The CDR3 nucleotides read TGTGCCAGCAGTGACCCCTCGACAGGGGGCTTGGGTACTGAAGCTTTCTTT. It codes for CASSDPSTGGLGTEAFF.

This clone was picked up a small number of times. This chain connects TRBV27 to TRBJ2-7; tentative D call: TRBD1 (6 bases). V lost 3 bases to trimming and J lost 6 bases, with 15 bases between them. This CDR3 contains 14 residues. Germline V gene sequence: CDR1 MNHEY, CDR2 SMNVEV (reference sequence). CDR3 protein: CASSLENRVVEQYF. Here the CDR3 DNA reads TGTGCCAGCAGTTTGGAGAACAGGGTGGTCGAGCAGTACTTC.

V gene TRBV5-1 combines with J gene TRBJ2-3; TRBD2 matches 14 bases. Losses at the gene ends were 4 bases for V and 0 bases for J; bases not matched to a gene: 4. Germline CDR1 reads SGHRS; CDR2 reads YFSETQ. The CDR3 loop spans 17 amino acids. For the CDR3, the DNA is TGCGCCAGCAGCATGACTAGCGGGGGGGCTAGCACAGATACGCAGTATTTT. Translation gives CASSMTSGGASTDTQYF. Complete variable domain (other parts from reference TRBV5-1 and TRBJ2-3): KAGVTQTPRYLIKTRGQQVTLSCSPISGHRSVSWYQQTPGQGLQFLFEYFSETQRNKGNFPGRFSGRQFSNSRSEMNVSTLELGDSALYLCASSMTSGGASTDTQYFGPGTRLTVL.

V usage is TRBV4-3 and J usage is TRBJ1-2; 8 nucleotides line up with TRBD1. Germline CDR1 is LGHNA and CDR2 is YSLEER. V was clipped by 2 bases and J by 7 bases; unmatched bases: 6. This CDR3 comprises 14 residues. CDR3 sequence: CASSQQSDRGGYTF. The CDR3 bases are TGCGCCAGCAGCCAACAGAGTGACAGGGGTGGCTACACCTTC.

This chain joins TRBV5-5 and TRBJ1-1; D gene unclear. Between the trimmed V and J ends, which lost 1 base and 2 bases, there was a span of 15 bases. CDR1 and CDR2 (germline): SGHKS, YYEKEE (reference sequence). This CDR3 comprises 16 residues. This CDR3 is CASSLRVRVPNTEAFF. The CDR3 bases are TGTGCCAGCAGCTTGCGGGTTCGGGTCCCCAACACTGAAGCTTTCTTT.

This clone appeared once. The DNA for the CDR3 is TGTGCCACCTTACACCGGACTAGCGGGTTCACAGATACGCAGTATTTT. Residues: CATLHRTSGFTDTQYF. The chain couples TRBV28 to TRBJ2-3; 11 nucleotides line up with TRBD2. Germline loops: CDR1 MDHEN, CDR2 SYDVKM. CDR3 length equals 16 residues. J was trimmed by 2 bases and V by 10 bases; bases with no gene match: 11.